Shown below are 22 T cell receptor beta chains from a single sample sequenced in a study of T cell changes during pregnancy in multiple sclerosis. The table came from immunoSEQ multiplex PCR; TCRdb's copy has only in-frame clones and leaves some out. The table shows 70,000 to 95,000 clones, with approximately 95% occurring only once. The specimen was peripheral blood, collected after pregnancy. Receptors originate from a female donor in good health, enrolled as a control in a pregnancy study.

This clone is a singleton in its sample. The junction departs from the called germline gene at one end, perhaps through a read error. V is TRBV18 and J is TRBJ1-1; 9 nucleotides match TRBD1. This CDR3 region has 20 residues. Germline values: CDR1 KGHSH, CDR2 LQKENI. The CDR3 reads CASSPRSYTGGSRRIAEAFF. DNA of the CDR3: TGTGCCAGCTCCCCACGCTCCTACACAGGGGGCTCCAGGAGGATCGCTGAAGCTTTCTTT.

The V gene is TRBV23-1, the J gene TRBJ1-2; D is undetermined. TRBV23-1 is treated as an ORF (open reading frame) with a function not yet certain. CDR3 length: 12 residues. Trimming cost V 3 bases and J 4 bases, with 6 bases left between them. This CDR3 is CASSHGRYGYTF. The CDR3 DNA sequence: TGCGCCAGCAGTCACGGTCGCTATGGCTACACCTTC.

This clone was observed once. The CDR3 DNA reads TGTGCCAGCAGCCAGGACAGTTCCTACGAGCAGTACTTC. Encoded protein: CASSQDSSYEQYF. The chain couples TRBV28 to TRBJ2-7; TRBD1 is a possible D gene (6 bases). The germline gives CDR1 MDHEN, CDR2 SYDVKM. The CDR3 sequence is 13 residues long. Trimming took off 6 bases at V and 1 base at J, with 10 bases between the two ends.

The CDR3 region has the DNA TGCGCCAGCAGCTTGGATACTAGCGGAACCTACGAGCAGTACTTC. Its translation: CASSLDTSGTYEQYF. The chain joins TRBV5-1 to TRBJ2-7; 8 positions match TRBD2. Germline lookup yields CDR1 SGHRS and CDR2 YFSETQ. V lost 0 bases, J lost 2 bases, and 4 bases stayed unmatched. The CDR3 sequence is 15 residues long.

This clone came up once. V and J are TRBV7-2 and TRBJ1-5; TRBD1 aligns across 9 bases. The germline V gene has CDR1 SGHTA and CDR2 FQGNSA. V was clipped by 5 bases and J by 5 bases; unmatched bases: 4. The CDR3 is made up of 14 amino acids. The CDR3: CASSLRQGDQPQHF. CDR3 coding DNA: TGTGCCAGCAGCCTCCGACAGGGGGATCAGCCCCAGCATTTT.

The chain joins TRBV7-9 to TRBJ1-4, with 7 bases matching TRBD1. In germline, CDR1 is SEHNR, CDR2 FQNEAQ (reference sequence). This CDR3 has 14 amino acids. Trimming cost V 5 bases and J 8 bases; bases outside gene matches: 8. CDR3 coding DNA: TGTGCCAGCAGCCCGCGGACAGGTACCGAAAAACTGTTTTTT. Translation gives CASSPRTGTEKLFF.

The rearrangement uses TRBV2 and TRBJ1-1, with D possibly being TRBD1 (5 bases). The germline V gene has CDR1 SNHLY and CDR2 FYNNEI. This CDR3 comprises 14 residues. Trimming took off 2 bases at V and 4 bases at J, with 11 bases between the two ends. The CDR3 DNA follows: TGTGCCAGCAGTGAACGGGGGAAGGGCACTGAAGCTTTCTTT. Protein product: CASSERGKGTEAFF.

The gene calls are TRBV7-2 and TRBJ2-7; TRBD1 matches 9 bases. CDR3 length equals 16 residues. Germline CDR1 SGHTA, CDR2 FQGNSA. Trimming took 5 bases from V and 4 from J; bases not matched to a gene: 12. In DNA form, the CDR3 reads TGTGCCAGCAGCCCCCGAGGGACAGGGCCGGTGTACGAGCAGTACTTC. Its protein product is CASSPRGTGPVYEQYF.

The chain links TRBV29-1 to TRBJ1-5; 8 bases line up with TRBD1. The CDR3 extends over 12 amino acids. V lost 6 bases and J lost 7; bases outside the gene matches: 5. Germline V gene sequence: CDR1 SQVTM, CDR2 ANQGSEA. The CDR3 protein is CSVTQGGQPQHF. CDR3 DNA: TGCAGCGTGACACAGGGGGGCCAGCCCCAGCATTTT. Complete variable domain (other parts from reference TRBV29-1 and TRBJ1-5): SAVISQKPSRDICQRGTSLTIQCQVDSQVTMMFWYRQQPGQSLTLIATANQGSEATYESGFVIDKFPISRPNLTFSTLTVSNMSPEDSSIYLCSVTQGGQPQHFGDGTRLSIL.

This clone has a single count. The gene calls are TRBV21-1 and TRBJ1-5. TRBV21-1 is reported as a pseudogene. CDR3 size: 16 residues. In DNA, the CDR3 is TGTGCCAGCCCGAATACCCCTTTGGTAGCCGATCAGCCCCAGCATTTT. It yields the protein CASPNTPLVADQPQHF.

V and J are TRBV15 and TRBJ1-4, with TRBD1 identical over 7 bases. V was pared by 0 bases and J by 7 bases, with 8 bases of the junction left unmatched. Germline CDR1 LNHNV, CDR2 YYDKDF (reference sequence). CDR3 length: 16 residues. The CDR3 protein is CATSREGAGGSEKLFF. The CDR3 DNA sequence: TGTGCCACCAGCAGAGAAGGGGCAGGGGGTTCTGAAAAACTGTTTTTT.

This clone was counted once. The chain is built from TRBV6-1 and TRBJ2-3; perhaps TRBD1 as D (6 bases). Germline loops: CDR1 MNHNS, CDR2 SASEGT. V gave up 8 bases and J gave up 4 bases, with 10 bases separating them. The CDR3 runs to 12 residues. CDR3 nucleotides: TGTGCCAGCTGGACAGCGGCAGATACGCAGTATTTT. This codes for CASWTAADTQYF.

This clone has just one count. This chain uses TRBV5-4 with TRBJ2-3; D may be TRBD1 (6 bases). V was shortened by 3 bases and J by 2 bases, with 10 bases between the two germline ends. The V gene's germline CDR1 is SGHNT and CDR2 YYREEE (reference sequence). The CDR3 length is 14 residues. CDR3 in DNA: TGTGCCAGCAGCTCCGGACAGAACACAGATACGCAGTATTTT. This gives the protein CASSSGQNTDTQYF.

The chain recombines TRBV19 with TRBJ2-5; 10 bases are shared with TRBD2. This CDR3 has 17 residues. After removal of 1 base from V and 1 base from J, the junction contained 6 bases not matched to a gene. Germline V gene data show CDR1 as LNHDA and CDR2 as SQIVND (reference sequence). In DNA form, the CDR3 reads TGTGCCAGTAGTATAGCACGGACTAGCGGAGGCCAAGAGACCCAGTACTTC. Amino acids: CASSIARTSGGQETQYF.

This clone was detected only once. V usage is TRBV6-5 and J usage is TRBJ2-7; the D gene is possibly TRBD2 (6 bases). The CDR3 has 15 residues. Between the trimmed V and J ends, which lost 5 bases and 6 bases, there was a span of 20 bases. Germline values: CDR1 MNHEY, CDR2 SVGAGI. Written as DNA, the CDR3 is TGTGCCAGCAGTCCCCCCGGGGGTTGGACCTCCGAGCAGTACTTC. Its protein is CASSPPGGWTSEQYF.

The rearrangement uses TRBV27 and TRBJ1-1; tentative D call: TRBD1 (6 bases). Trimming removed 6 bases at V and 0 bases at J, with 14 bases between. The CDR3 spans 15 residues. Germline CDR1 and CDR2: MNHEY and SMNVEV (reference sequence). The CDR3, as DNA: TGTGCCAGCAGACACACCGGGACATTGAACACTGAAGCTTTCTTT. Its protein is CASRHTGTLNTEAFF.

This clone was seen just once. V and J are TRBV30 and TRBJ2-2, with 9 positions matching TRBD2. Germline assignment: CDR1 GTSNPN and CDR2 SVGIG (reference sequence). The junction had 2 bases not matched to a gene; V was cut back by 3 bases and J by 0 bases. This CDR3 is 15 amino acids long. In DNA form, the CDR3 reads TGTGCCTGGAGGCCTAGCGGGACGAACACCGGGGAGCTGTTTTTT. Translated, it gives CAWRPSGTNTGELFF.

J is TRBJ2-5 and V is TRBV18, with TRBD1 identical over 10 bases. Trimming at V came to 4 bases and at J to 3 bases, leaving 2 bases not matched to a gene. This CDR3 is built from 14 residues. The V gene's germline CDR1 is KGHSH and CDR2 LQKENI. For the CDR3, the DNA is TGTGCCAGCTCACTAGGGACAGGGGAAGAGACCCAGTACTTC. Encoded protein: CASSLGTGEETQYF.

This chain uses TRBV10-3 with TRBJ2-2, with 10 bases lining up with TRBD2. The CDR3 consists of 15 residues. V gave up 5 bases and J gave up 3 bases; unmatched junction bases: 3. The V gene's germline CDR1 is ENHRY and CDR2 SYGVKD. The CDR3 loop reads CAISSSGRDTGELFF. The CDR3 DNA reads TGTGCCATCAGTTCCAGCGGGAGGGACACCGGGGAGCTGTTTTTT.

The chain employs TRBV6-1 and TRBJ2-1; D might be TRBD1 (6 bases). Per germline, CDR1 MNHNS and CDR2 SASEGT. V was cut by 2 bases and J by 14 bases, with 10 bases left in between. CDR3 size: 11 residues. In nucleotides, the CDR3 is TGTGCCAGCAGTGAACAGGGGAACGAGTTCTTC. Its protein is CASSEQGNEFF.

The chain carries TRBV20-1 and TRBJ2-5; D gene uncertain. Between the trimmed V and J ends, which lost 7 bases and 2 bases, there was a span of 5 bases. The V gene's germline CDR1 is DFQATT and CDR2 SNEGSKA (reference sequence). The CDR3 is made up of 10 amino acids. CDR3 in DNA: TGCAGTGGGGCGCAAGAGACCCAGTACTTC. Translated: CSGAQETQYF.

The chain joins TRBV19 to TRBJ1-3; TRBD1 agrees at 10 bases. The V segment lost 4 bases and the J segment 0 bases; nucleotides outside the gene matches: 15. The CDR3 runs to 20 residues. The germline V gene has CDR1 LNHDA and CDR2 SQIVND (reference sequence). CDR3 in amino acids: CASSKAGTGAADSSGNTIYF. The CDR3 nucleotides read TGTGCCAGTAGTAAGGCCGGGACAGGGGCGGCGGATAGCTCTGGAAACACCATATATTTT.